This T cell receptor (beta chain) stems from a study of shared T cell receptors in the human thymus. Method: immunoSEQ multiplex PCR; TCRdb's copy keeps in-frame clones and lacks some. The table lists about 400,000 clones, approximately 95% of them singletons, with around 0.018% in the top ten. In germline, CDR1 is DFQATT, CDR2 SNEGSKA (reference sequence). The CDR3 consists of 8 residues. The chain is built from TRBV20-1 and TRBJ2-3; no definite D call. The clonotype originates from a human donor. Sequenced: thymocytes. The CDR3 sequence: CSHGGQYF. The CDR3 DNA reads as TGCTCCCATGGCGGGCAGTATTTT.